What follows describes a single TCR beta chain. The target antigen is unknown. The PCR employed 60 Vbeta primers together with 13 Jbeta primers. The repertoire was sequenced with immunoSEQ multiplex PCR; TCRdb's copy has only in-frame clones and lacks some. The sample contains roughly 120,000 clones, 70% to 75% of which appear only once. Looked up from germline, CDR1 is MRHNA and CDR2 is SNTAGT. The CDR3 covers 14 residues. V dropped 6 bases and J dropped 5; count of bases not matched to a gene: 3. These data are taken from a study of cytomegalovirus exposure and HLA in healthy donors. Study-wide points: With high specificity and sensitivity, the classifier reportedly diagnosed cytomegalovirus status. CMV serostatus was the only immune exposure information that was available. The authors considered a cluster of highly shared sequence variants likely to be a sequencing artifact.

The clonotype originates from a woman aged 40 to 50 in good health and CMV-seropositive. V is TRBV6-4 and J is TRBJ2-3; 12 bases match TRBD1. The sequenced sample was PBMCs. CDR3 coding DNA: TGTGCCAGCAGCCGGGACAGGGGGCAAGATACGCAGTATTTT. Translated, it gives CASSRDRGQDTQYF.